This record concerns one T cell receptor (beta chain) sequence. Between the trimmed V and J ends, which lost 7 bases and 8 bases, there was a span of 17 bases. Germline V CDR1 and CDR2: MNHNS, SASEGT. CDR3 size: 13 residues. The sample comes from a study of Graves' ophthalmopathy and Graves' hyperthyroidism. Amplification targeted the TCR beta CDR3 regions, with RNA transcripts as the source material. First-round RT-PCR with HTBI primers preceded a second-round multiplex PCR. TCRdb itself ran the multiplex PCR reads through MiXCR, one entry per CDR3 protein. The sample includes approximately 210,000 distinct CDR3 sequences, 25% to 30% seen only once; the top ten take about 9.3%. Moderate-to-severe activity, CAS ≥3, NOSPECS ≥4 and duration under 3 months were recorded for donors with ophthalmopathy. Diagnosis was based on clinical symptoms, serum thyroxine, TRAb, thyroid ultrasound and orbital computed tomography.

The chain couples TRBV6-1 to TRBJ1-1, with a weak D call TRBD1 (6 bases). The sequence came from a man aged 50-59 years with Graves' ophthalmopathy. The source material was peripheral blood. The CDR3 spells CASTAGGANEAFF. The CDR3 DNA reads as TGTGCCAGCACCGCCGGGGGGGCAAACGAAGCTTTCTTT.